These T cell receptor beta chains were read from a single sample in a study of Ad26.COV2.S vaccination and SARS-CoV-2 variants. Sequencing was performed with immunoSEQ multiplex PCR; in TCRdb, only in-frame clones are kept and a portion is missing. In the table there are about 350,000 clones, about 90% of which are singletons. The input for sequencing was peripheral blood, taken after recovery from COVID-19. These receptors all come from a human donor who had recovered from COVID-19. CDR3s include the opening cysteine and the closing phenylalanine or tryptophan. D genes are given only for firm matches. For some rows the clone size is stated as once, few or many, or as a class when expanded; others skip it.

>.|TRBD1|TRBJ1-2|TRBV7-9
CASKMADRVYGYTF
TGTGCCAGCAAAATGGCGGACAGGGTCTATGGCTACACCTTC
>.|.|TRBJ2-3|TRBV4-2
CASSQDPGSGITDTQYF
TGTGCCAGCAGCCAAGATCCGGGCAGCGGCATCACAGATACGCAGTATTTT
>.|TRBD1|TRBJ1-1|TRBV2
CASSSTTTGPEAFF
TGTGCCAGCAGCTCCACCACGACAGGGCCTGAAGCTTTCTTT
>.|.|TRBJ1-3|TRBV5-1
CASSSSGVAGNTIYF
TGCGCCAGCAGCTCATCGGGTGTTGCTGGAAACACCATATATTTT
>.|.|TRBJ1-1|TRBV6-6
CASSYSGETEAFF
TGTGCCAGCAGTTACTCGGGGGAAACTGAAGCTTTCTTT
>.|.|TRBJ2-3|TRBV2
CASSEGLDPTDTQYF
TGTGCCAGCAGTGAAGGGCTTGATCCCACAGATACGCAGTATTTT
>.|TRBD1|TRBJ2-3|TRBV19
CASSDPGQGAADTQYF
TGTGCCAGTAGTGACCCGGGACAGGGTGCCGCAGATACGCAGTATTTT
>.|TRBD1|TRBJ2-5|TRBV25-1
CASSRDSRQETQYF
TGTGCCAGCAGCCGGGACAGTCGACAAGAGACCCAGTACTTC
>once|.|TRBJ2-5|TRBV11-3
CASSPRETQYF
TGTGCCAGCAGCCCGAGGGAGACCCAGTACTTC
>.|.|TRBJ2-3|TRBV9
CASSTTLLTDTQYF
TGTGCCAGCAGCACGACCTTACTCACAGATACGCAGTATTTT
>.|.|TRBJ1-1|TRBV11-2
CASSLGSKNTEAFF
TGTGCCAGCAGCTTGGGCAGTAAGAACACTGAAGCTTTCTTT
>.|.|TRBJ1-2|TRBV5-4
CASSLEGRDYGYTF
TGTGCCAGCAGCTTGGAGGGGAGGGACTATGGCTACACCTTC
>.|.|TRBJ2-3|TRBV11-2
CASDYIGTDTQYF
TGTGCCAGCGACTATATCGGCACAGATACGCAGTATTTT
>.|.|TRBJ2-7|TRBV3-1/TRBV3-2
CASSPSGVYEQYF
TGTGCCAGCAGCCCCTCCGGGGTTTACGAGCAGTACTTC
>.|.|TRBJ2-1|TRBV6-5
CASSYSGQRDNEQFF
TGTGCCAGCAGTTACTCGGGGCAGAGAGACAATGAGCAGTTCTTC
>.|TRBD2|TRBJ2-7|TRBV18
CASSRGTSGYEQYF
TGTGCCAGCTCACGAGGGACTAGCGGATACGAGCAGTACTTC
>.|.|TRBJ2-2|TRBV9
CASSLVAANTGELFF
TGTGCCAGCAGCCTAGTGGCCGCGAACACCGGGGAGCTGTTTTTT
>.|.|TRBJ1-2|TRBV9
CASSGSHGYTF
TGTGCCAGCAGCGGGTCCCATGGCTACACCTTC
>.|TRBD1|TRBJ2-7|TRBV19
CASSRDRGYEQYF
TGTGCCAGTAGTAGGGACAGGGGCTACGAGCAGTACTTC
>.|.|TRBJ2-7|TRBV6-1
CASSESVSPLTEQYF
TGTGCCAGCAGTGAAAGCGTAAGCCCCCTTACCGAGCAGTACTTC
>once|.|TRBJ1-5|TRBV4-3
CASSQGSFSQPQHF
TGCGCCAGCAGCCAAGGGTCGTTTTCTCAGCCCCAGCATTTT
>.|.|TRBJ2-1|TRBV19
CASRIGTYNEQFF
TGTGCCAGTAGGATCGGGACTTACAATGAGCAGTTCTTC
>.|TRBD2|TRBJ2-2|TRBV11-2
CASSQSGGPTGELFF
TGTGCCAGCAGCCAAAGCGGGGGGCCGACCGGGGAGCTGTTTTTT
>.|.|TRBJ1-1|TRBV29-1
CSVGGTNTEAFF
TGCAGCGTTGGAGGGACGAACACTGAAGCTTTCTTT
>few|.|TRBJ1-2|TRBV5-6
CASSLVNYGYTF
TGTGCCAGCAGCTTGGTTAACTATGGCTACACCTTC
>.|.|TRBJ1-2|TRBV4-1
CASSQERQGYYGYTF
TGCGCCAGCAGCCAAGAACGGCAGGGATACTATGGCTACACCTTC
>.|TRBD1|TRBJ1-6|TRBV13
CASSPRTGNNSPLHF
TGTGCCAGCAGCCCAAGGACAGGGAATAATTCACCCCTCCACTTT
>.|.|TRBJ1-3|TRBV5-6
CASSLETGQFVSGNTIYF
TGTGCCAGCAGCTTGGAGACTGGACAGTTCGTCTCTGGAAACACCATATATTTT
>.|.|TRBJ1-4|TRBV28
CASSINRVDEKLFF
TGTGCCAGCAGTATTAACAGGGTAGATGAAAAACTGTTTTTT
>.|.|TRBJ1-5|TRBV13
CASSLGSQPQHF
TGTGCCAGCAGCTTAGGTTCTCAGCCCCAGCATTTT
>.|.|TRBJ2-7|TRBV11-2
CASSLDFEQYF
TGTGCCAGCAGCTTAGACTTCGAGCAGTACTTC
>once|TRBD1|TRBJ1-4|TRBV29-1
CSVAGTGSTNEKLFF
TGCAGCGTAGCCGGGACAGGGTCAACTAATGAAAAACTGTTTTTT
>.|.|TRBJ1-1|TRBV19
CASSMEGGTEAFF
TGTGCCAGTAGTATGGAAGGGGGGACTGAAGCTTTCTTT
>.|.|TRBJ1-1|TRBV6-5
CASSYSSGTQEAFF
TGTGCCAGCAGTTACTCGAGTGGGACCCAGGAGGCTTTCTTT
>.|TRBD2|TRBJ2-1|TRBV19
CASSPRTSGGKGNEQFF
TGTGCCAGTAGCCCAAGGACTAGCGGGGGCAAGGGCAATGAGCAGTTCTTC
>.|.|TRBJ1-2|TRBV21-1
CASSKGGTAICDYGYTF
TGTGCCAGCAGCAAAGGGGGAACTGCTATTTGTGACTATGGCTACACCTTC
>.|.|TRBJ2-1|TRBV27
CASSISQVMDEQFF
TGTGCCAGCAGCATTTCACAGGTTATGGATGAGCAGTTCTTC
>.|.|TRBJ2-3|TRBV10-1
CASSESSIGTQYF
TGCGCCAGCAGTGAGTCCTCCATCGGTACGCAGTATTTT
>.|.|TRBJ1-1|TRBV18
CASSPREGEAFF
TGTGCCAGCTCACCGAGGGAGGGTGAAGCTTTCTTT
>.|TRBD2|TRBJ2-3|TRBV5-4
CASSLESQGRAQYF
TGTGCCAGCAGCTTGGAAAGTCAAGGGAGGGCGCAGTATTTT
>.|.|TRBJ2-7|TRBV7-8
CASSSTRPPYEQYF
TGTGCCAGCAGCTCGACTCGTCCCCCGTACGAGCAGTACTTC
>.|.|TRBJ1-1|TRBV6-5
CASSQGNTEAFF
TGTGCCAGCAGTCAGGGAAACACTGAAGCTTTCTTT
>.|TRBD1|TRBJ2-1|TRBV5-1
CASSRSGGGLGNNEQFF
TGCGCCAGCAGCAGATCAGGGGGTGGATTGGGTAACAATGAGCAGTTCTTC
>.|.|TRBJ1-4|TRBV29-1
CSAGGGLRNEKLFF
TGCAGCGCCGGAGGAGGACTCAGGAATGAAAAACTGTTTTTT
>.|TRBD2|TRBJ2-3|TRBV11-2
CASSSRLAGVDTQYF
TGTGCCAGCAGCTCCCGACTAGCGGGGGTTGATACGCAGTATTTT
>.|.|TRBJ2-7|TRBV27
CASSSDSGISSYEQYF
TGTGCCAGCAGTTCCGACTCAGGGATAAGCTCCTACGAGCAGTACTTC